This TCR beta chain derives from a study of shared clonotypes between healthy human individuals (dated by TCRdb to between 2020 and 2021). For context, the study as a whole: Two women and a few men aged 18 to 49 years were included in the cohort. For each donor, three plates each were used for CD4 naive and CD4 memory, two plates were used for CD8 naive, and one plate was used for CD8 memory. The study deeply sequenced blood TCR repertoires of several healthy adults to estimate repertoire size and the extent of clonotype sharing between individuals. Different laboratories and diverse techniques were used to prepare libraries and sequence TCR repertoires, to increase sequencing depth and limit assay-specific biases. Leukapheresis yielded between about 0.9 and 8.9 billion PBMCs per donor.

Using the deep immunoSEQ assay, multiplex PCR amplified TCR CDR3 regions from genomic DNA. Extracted genomic DNA from each cell subset was spread evenly across all wells of several immunoSEQ 96-well plates, with each plate serving as a replicate. For sorted subsets, 200 ng of genomic DNA, equivalent to 25,000 to 30,000 T cell genomes, went into each replicate PCR. Purified libraries were quantified with a Qubit 3.0 fluorometer, sized on a Bioanalyzer 2100, and re-quantified with the KAPA Library Quantification kit. A separate single-read 150-cycle Illumina NextSeq 550 flow cell was used to sequence each immunoSEQ 96-well plate. Per the source publication's procedure: Because only junctional sequences without quality scores were contained in the immunoSEQ output, filtering matching that applied to full-length reads could not be performed. To assign V/J genes and CDR3, sequences were annotated against IMGT germline references using PyIR, a Python wrapper for IgBLAST v1.9. Any read was removed if the V/J assignment was weak (E-value above 1e-6), the CDR3 was missing, or the read contained stop codons, out-of-frame junctions, or ambiguous translated residues. V3J clonotypes were defined by identical inferred V gene, J gene, and CDR3 amino acid sequence. The percentage overlap between two repertoires was calculated by dividing the number of shared unique clonotypes by the size of the smaller repertoire. RTK rarefaction, the Chao1 estimator, and Recon v2.1 estimates of unobserved clonotypes were used to assess repertoire richness. OLGA was used to compute generation probabilities for all TCRbeta clonotypes that the gDNA method yielded from a handful of donors. In its TCRdb copy, this immuneACCESS table keeps in-frame sequences only and misses some clones. Where compared with another copy, unresolved V genes explain less than half of these, and the others have no known cause. D and trimming were read from the DNA, whereas the V and J calls and clone size are those reported in that table. Present in this sample are around 2,000,000 clones, under 95% of which were seen just once. 1.7% of the sample rests with the top ten.

As to this clone: Its antigen remains undetermined. There are no base qualities to consult, and no much larger clone falls within one base.

Broader findings and caveats from the paper: Because the study included a small number of donors, the genetic and exposure-history diversity represented was limited. Pairwise subsampling indicated that sequencing depth was expected to affect the degree of clonotype sharing among donors. Estimated clonotype richness was generally larger for naive than for memory subsets. Only blood was sampled, and tissue TCR repertoires likely differ from those in blood. Clonotypes shared by all four sorted-subset donors showed higher generation probabilities than non-shared clonotypes. Even with the large sequencing depth, rarefaction of the sorted-subset datasets indicated that sequencing was incomplete. When a few donors were compared, the shared fraction of clonotypes was around 5% for naive CD4, over 3% for naive CD8, 2.3% for memory CD4, and around 0.37% for memory CD8.

CD8 naive samples were obtained by positive selection for CCR7 among CD45RO-negative cells, yielding a CD45RA+CCR7+ population from which TemRA cells were excluded. The donors were healthy, HIV-negative adults with no recently reported acute infections or vaccinations. Only Caucasian adults living in Nashville, Tennessee, USA were represented among the donors. Blood was collected by leukapheresis, and PBMCs were isolated by Ficoll-Histopaque density gradient centrifugation and then cryopreserved in liquid nitrogen vapor phase. Purity and quantity of every magnetically sorted T cell population were checked by analytical flow cytometry. Genomic DNA was isolated from each sorted fraction and quantified by UV absorbance on a Nanodrop 2000c. Reading from cysteine to phenylalanine, the CDR3 counts 17 amino acids. Only CDR3 DNA is held: 51 bases, read in frame from base 1. V is cut by 4 bases and J by 3 bases, and the space between the germline ends is 22 bases. The germline V gene gives CDR1 as MDHEN and CDR2 as SYDVKM.

The source material was naive CD8+ T cells from PBMCs. The cell subset or site tag for this specimen amounts to: CD45RA+CCR7+. This TCR was recovered from a man between 18 and 35 years old in good health. Some clones in this sample may be carry-over from other donors' samples. The sequence links TRBV28 to TRBJ2-7; the D gene cannot be named for sure. The encoded CDR3 is CASSSPKGTVLGYEQYF. The DNA sequence is as follows: TGTGCCAGCAGTTCCCCTAAGGGAACAGTCCTGGGCTACGAGCAGTACTTC.